Below are 30 T cell receptor beta chains sequenced from a single sample in a study (dated by TCRdb to between 2015 and 2016). Library construction relied on RT-PCR. The sequencer was an Illumina MiSeq. TCRdb ran its own pipeline on the public reads, namely fastp trimming at Q25 and MiXCR clone calling, and kept in-frame beta chains. Each entry is one CDR3 protein sequence, shown with its most common DNA and genes. Recorded for this sample are hundreds of thousands of distinct CDR3 sequences; 12% to 15% of them occurred a single time. Together, the top ten hold roughly 4% of the sample. The sequencing sample was made of memory CD4+ T cells from blood. The receptors originated from a female donor in good health, serving as a healthy control.

The chain uses TRBV14 and TRBJ2-3; 10 bases line up with TRBD2. The CDR3 runs 17 residues. J gave up 4 bases and V 1 base, and 8 bases lay outside the gene matches. CDR1 is SGHDN, CDR2 FVKESK, per germline. The CDR3 protein is CASSQGTSGSRPDTQYF. CDR3 sequence (DNA): TGTGCCAGCAGCCAAGGGACTAGCGGAAGCCGGCCAGATACGCAGTATTTT.

This clonotype was detected only a few times. J is TRBJ2-5 and V is TRBV5-1; 7 bases map to TRBD2. The V segment lost 3 bases and the J segment 2 bases; nucleotides outside the gene matches: 7. The V gene's germline CDR1 is SGHRS and CDR2 YFSETQ. The CDR3 consists of 15 residues. The CDR3: CASSSMGEGQETQYF. The DNA for the CDR3 is TGCGCCAGCAGCTCTATGGGGGAGGGGCAAGAGACCCAGTACTTC.

This clonotype was found a few times. The chain recombines TRBV27 with TRBJ2-3; TRBD2 matches 9 bases. V was pared by 2 bases and J by 5 bases, with 2 bases of the junction left unmatched. Germline-derived CDR1 and CDR2 are MNHEY and SMNVEV (reference sequence). CDR3 size: 14 residues. CDR3 in amino acids: CASSLRTSEDTQYF. CDR3 sequence (DNA): TGTGCCAGCAGTTTACGGACTAGCGAAGATACGCAGTATTTT.

The rearrangement joins TRBV27 to TRBJ1-2; 8 bases line up with TRBD1. Germline V gives CDR1 MNHEY, CDR2 SMNVEV (reference sequence). The CDR3 is 18 amino acids. Trimming cost V 4 bases and J 4 bases; bases outside gene matches: 17. The CDR3 is CASSSPHISTGVSYGYTF. Written as DNA, the CDR3 is TGTGCCAGCAGTTCCCCACACATTTCGACAGGGGTTAGCTATGGCTACACCTTC.

This clonotype has a handful of counts. The rearrangement joins TRBV5-1 to TRBJ2-7; 7 bases match TRBD1. Per the germline V gene, CDR1 is SGHRS and CDR2 is YFSETQ. Losses at the gene ends were 4 bases for V and 1 base for J; bases not matched to a gene: 8. The CDR3 extends over 15 amino acids. CDR3 in DNA: TGCGCCAGCAGCCCTAGGGGGCAGATATCCTACGAGCAGTACTTC. Translation gives CASSPRGQISYEQYF.

The chain links TRBV7-2 to TRBJ2-1; 11 nucleotides agree with TRBD2. The germline V gene encodes CDR1 SGHTA and CDR2 FQGNSA. The CDR3 has 16 amino acids. The V gene end was trimmed by 5 bases and the J gene end by 7 bases; junction bases not matched to a gene: 10. The DNA of the CDR3 is TGTGCCAGCAGCCCCCAACTAGCGGGAGTTTCAAATGAGCAGTTCTTC. Amino acids: CASSPQLAGVSNEQFF.

The CDR3, as DNA: TGCAGTGCTAGGAATAGCGGGAGGGCCATCTACAATGAGCAGTTCTTC. Its translation is CSARNSGRAIYNEQFF. V gene TRBV20-1 combines with J gene TRBJ2-1; 11 nucleotides match TRBD2. CDR3 length: 16 residues. The V segment lost 3 bases and the J segment 3 bases; nucleotides outside the gene matches: 7. Germline loops: CDR1 DFQATT, CDR2 SNEGSKA (reference sequence).

The CDR3 bases are TGTGCCAGCAGTTACTCGGGGAAGTACACTGAAGCTTTCTTT. It is translated as CASSYSGKYTEAFF. The chain recombines TRBV6-5 with TRBJ1-1; D is unresolved. Germline CDR1 reads MNHEY; CDR2 reads SVGAGI. This CDR3 comprises 14 residues. V lost 0 bases and J 3 bases, leaving 8 bases between the germline ends.

The chain is built from TRBV9 and TRBJ2-3; unclear D gene. Trimming removed 2 bases from V and 2 bases from J, with 15 bases in between. Per the germline V gene, CDR1 is SGDLS and CDR2 is YYNGEE. This CDR3 comprises 16 residues. CDR3 coding DNA: TGTGCCAGCAGCGTGTCCCACTACCTGTCCACAGATACGCAGTATTTT. Translated, it gives CASSVSHYLSTDTQYF.

This clonotype occurred many times. The CDR3 DNA reads as TGTGCCAGCAGTTTATTCCGCGACTCCTACGAGCAGTACTTC. Protein product: CASSLFRDSYEQYF. The chain is built from TRBV27 and TRBJ2-7; D is undetermined. The CDR3 sequence is 14 residues long. The germline V gene encodes CDR1 MNHEY and CDR2 SMNVEV (reference sequence). Trimming pared 1 base from V and 0 bases from J, leaving 7 bases between.

This clonotype was recorded a few times. The chain links TRBV7-2 to TRBJ1-6; no clear D gene. CDR1 is SGHTA, CDR2 FQGNSA, per germline. Trimming removed 3 bases from V and 10 bases from J, with 13 bases in between. The CDR3 loop spans 14 amino acids. Written as DNA, the CDR3 is TGTGCCAGCAGCTTTAACGGGGATGGATCACCCCTCCACTTT. This gives the protein CASSFNGDGSPLHF.

In this sample, this clonotype turned up many times. The J gene is TRBJ1-2, the V gene TRBV29-1; possible D gene TRBD1, 5 bases. The CDR3 totals 14 residues. Trimming pared 7 bases from V and 4 bases from J, leaving 19 bases between. Germline V gene sequence: CDR1 SQVTM, CDR2 ANQGSEA. DNA of the CDR3: TGCAGCGCCTCCGGGCGGGGCAGGGCCTATGGCTACACCTTC. It encodes CSASGRGRAYGYTF. The complete variable domain, with remaining parts taken from reference TRBV29-1 and TRBJ1-2, reads SAVISQKPSRDICQRGTSLTIQCQVDSQVTMMFWYRQQPGQSLTLIATANQGSEATYESGFVIDKFPISRPNLTFSTLTVSNMSPEDSSIYLCSASGRGRAYGYTFGSGTRLTVV.

The chain is built from TRBV29-1 and TRBJ1-1; 7 bases match TRBD1. This CDR3 region has 14 residues. Unmatched junction bases numbered 7, after V lost 2 bases and J lost 4 bases. Per the germline V gene, CDR1 is SQVTM and CDR2 is ANQGSEA. The CDR3 nucleotides read TGCAGCGTTGAAAGGGCAGGGGGGGCCACTGAAGCTTTCTTT. This encodes CSVERAGGATEAFF.

This clonotype was counted a few times. The rearrangement links TRBV4-2 to TRBJ2-3, with 8 nucleotides matching TRBD1. Germline CDR1 and CDR2: LGHNA and YNFKEQ. With 3 bases clipped from V and 5 bases from J, the junction kept 7 bases outside the gene matches. The CDR3 runs 15 residues. In DNA form, the CDR3 reads TGTGCCAGCAGCCACTCCAGGGGGCAGGAAGATACGCAGTATTTT. Its protein is CASSHSRGQEDTQYF.

Here the CDR3 reads CSAWTGLRDTQYF. Written as DNA, the CDR3 is TGCAGTGCTTGGACAGGCTTGAGAGATACGCAGTATTTT. The chain carries TRBV20-1 and TRBJ2-3, with 7 bases that match TRBD1. The CDR3 consists of 13 residues. Germline CDR1 DFQATT, CDR2 SNEGSKA (reference sequence). Losses at the gene ends were 5 bases for V and 5 bases for J; bases not matched to a gene: 7.

V usage is TRBV11-1 and J usage is TRBJ1-2; TRBD1 agrees at 12 bases. Germline V CDR1 and CDR2: SGHAT, FQDESV (reference sequence). The CDR3 loop spans 18 amino acids. V shed 3 bases and J 6 bases; nucleotides not matched to a gene: 14. The CDR3 reads CASSLWTPGTGGRDGYTF. CDR3 nucleotide sequence: TGTGCCAGCAGCTTGTGGACCCCCGGGACAGGGGGCCGAGATGGCTACACCTTC.

The chain links TRBV30 to TRBJ2-3, with a possible D match to TRBD2 (7 bases). Germline lookup yields CDR1 GTSNPN and CDR2 SVGIG (reference sequence). With 2 bases removed from V and 1 base from J, the gap between germline ends came to 10 bases. This CDR3 has 14 residues. This chain's CDR3 is CAWSRGGGTDTQYF. DNA for the CDR3: TGTGCCTGGAGTAGGGGGGGCGGCACAGATACGCAGTATTTT.

This clonotype was observed a handful of times. V gene TRBV20-1 combines with J gene TRBJ2-1; 12 bases fit TRBD2. Per germline, CDR1 DFQATT and CDR2 SNEGSKA (reference sequence). V dropped 5 bases and J dropped 8; count of bases not matched to a gene: 7. CDR3 length: 14 residues. CDR3 amino acids: CSALLAGGVHEQFF. The DNA for the CDR3 is TGCAGTGCTCTACTAGCGGGAGGCGTCCATGAGCAGTTCTTC.

At least ten counts were recorded for this clonotype. The V gene is TRBV27, the J gene TRBJ2-7; D unclear. Per germline, CDR1 MNHEY and CDR2 SMNVEV (reference sequence). This CDR3 spans 15 amino acids. V was clipped by 4 bases and J by 0 bases, with 13 bases between them. The CDR3 region is CASSSDTANSYEQYF. CDR3 bases: TGTGCCAGCAGTTCTGACACCGCGAACTCCTACGAGCAGTACTTC.

The chain recombines TRBV5-6 with TRBJ1-1; 7 bases are a match to TRBD1. The germline V gene has CDR1 SGHDT and CDR2 YYEEEE. V shed 2 bases and J 3 bases; nucleotides not matched to a gene: 7. The CDR3 is 15 residues long. The CDR3 region is CASSFTGVLDTEAFF. The CDR3 bases are TGTGCCAGCAGCTTTACAGGGGTTTTGGACACTGAAGCTTTCTTT.

This clonotype has more than one count but fewer than ten. This rearrangement joins TRBV15 to TRBJ1-4, with TRBD1 matching 9 bases. Unmatched junction bases numbered 15, after V lost 2 bases and J lost 8 bases. Germline V CDR1 and CDR2: LNHNV, YYDKDF (reference sequence). The CDR3 has 18 amino acids. The CDR3: CATSRKTSGQGPGEKLFF. In DNA form, the CDR3 reads TGTGCCACCAGCAGAAAAACGTCAGGACAGGGGCCGGGCGAAAAACTGTTTTTT.

The genes are TRBV9 and TRBJ2-1; D perhaps matches TRBD2 (7 bases). V was pared by 0 bases and J by 5 bases, with 15 bases between. The CDR3 runs to 16 residues. CDR1 is SGDLS and CDR2 is YYNGEE in the germline V gene. The CDR3 spells CASSVDAGAYNNEQFF. CDR3 in DNA: TGTGCCAGCAGCGTAGATGCGGGGGCCTATAACAATGAGCAGTTCTTC.

This clonotype was recorded a few times. CDR3 coding DNA: TGCAGTGCTAGGGCGGGACAGGGGGTCAACGAGCAGTACTTC. Translation gives CSARAGQGVNEQYF. The V call is TRBV20-1, the J call TRBJ2-7; TRBD1 matches at 11 bases. V trimming: 3 bases; J trimming: 5 bases; junction bases outside the gene matches: 6. Germline V CDR1 and CDR2: DFQATT, SNEGSKA (reference sequence). The CDR3 extends over 14 amino acids.

The table lists this clonotype with a few counts. The rearrangement uses TRBV6-2 or TRBV6-3 and TRBJ2-1; D gene unclear. This CDR3 spans 11 amino acids. The V end was cut by 7 bases, the J end by 9 bases, with 10 bases between. Germline CDR1 is MNHEY and CDR2 is SVGEGT. CDR3 region: CASTFKREQFF. The CDR3 region has the DNA TGTGCCAGCACCTTCAAGCGTGAGCAGTTCTTC.

This clonotype came up many times. This chain joins TRBV6-1 and TRBJ2-3; 12 bases agree with TRBD2. The ends lost 5 bases at V and 4 bases at J; junction bases unmatched: 10. CDR1 MNHNS and CDR2 SASEGT come from the germline V gene. The CDR3 is 17 amino acids. The CDR3 nucleotides read TGTGCCAGCAGTCTACGACTAGCGGGAGCCGGGGCAGATACGCAGTATTTT. Protein product: CASSLRLAGAGADTQYF.

The J gene is TRBJ1-4, the V gene TRBV4-2; unclear D gene. Trimming cost V 0 bases and J 7 bases, with 12 bases left between them. CDR3 length: 15 amino acids. CDR1 and CDR2 (germline): LGHNA, YNFKEQ. CDR3 DNA: TGTGCCAGCAGCCAAGATTCAGTAGCGAGTGAAAAACTGTTTTTT. It is translated as CASSQDSVASEKLFF.

This clonotype was recorded once. The chain is built from TRBV25-1 and TRBJ1-2, with a tentative D call TRBD1 (5 bases). Between the trimmed V and J ends, which lost 3 bases and 7 bases, there was a span of 12 bases. The CDR3 covers 13 residues. The germline V gene has CDR1 MGHDK and CDR2 SYGVNS. As DNA, the CDR3 is TGTGCCAGCAGTGATTGGCAGGGCGGTGGCTACACCTTC. Encoded protein: CASSDWQGGGYTF.

The sample holds many counts of this clonotype. V gene TRBV28 combines with J gene TRBJ2-3; 8 bases agree with TRBD1. The V gene end was trimmed by 5 bases and the J gene end by 1 base; junction bases not matched to a gene: 2. From germline, CDR1 is MDHEN and CDR2 SYDVKM. The CDR3 length is 14 residues. CDR3 in amino acids: CASSGQGRTDTQYF. CDR3 DNA: TGTGCCAGCAGTGGACAGGGCCGCACAGATACGCAGTATTTT.

This clonotype was seen repeatedly, ten times or more. The rearrangement links TRBV5-4 to TRBJ1-1; TRBD1 is a possible D gene (6 bases). The CDR3 contains 13 residues. V was pared by 4 bases and J by 3 bases, with 10 bases between. Germline values: CDR1 SGHNT, CDR2 YYREEE (reference sequence). The CDR3 coding sequence is TGTGCCAGCAGCGCGGACAGACACACTGAAGCTTTCTTT. Residues: CASSADRHTEAFF.

This clonotype was counted a few times. The V gene is TRBV6-1, the J gene TRBJ1-5; D gene unclear. CDR1 is MNHNS and CDR2 is SASEGT in the germline V gene. With 2 bases removed from V and 3 bases from J, the gap between germline ends came to 17 bases. The CDR3 has 17 amino acids. DNA for the CDR3: TGTGCCAGCAGTGAATCTATTGTGAGCCTAGTCAATCAGCCCCAGCATTTT. This codes for CASSESIVSLVNQPQHF.